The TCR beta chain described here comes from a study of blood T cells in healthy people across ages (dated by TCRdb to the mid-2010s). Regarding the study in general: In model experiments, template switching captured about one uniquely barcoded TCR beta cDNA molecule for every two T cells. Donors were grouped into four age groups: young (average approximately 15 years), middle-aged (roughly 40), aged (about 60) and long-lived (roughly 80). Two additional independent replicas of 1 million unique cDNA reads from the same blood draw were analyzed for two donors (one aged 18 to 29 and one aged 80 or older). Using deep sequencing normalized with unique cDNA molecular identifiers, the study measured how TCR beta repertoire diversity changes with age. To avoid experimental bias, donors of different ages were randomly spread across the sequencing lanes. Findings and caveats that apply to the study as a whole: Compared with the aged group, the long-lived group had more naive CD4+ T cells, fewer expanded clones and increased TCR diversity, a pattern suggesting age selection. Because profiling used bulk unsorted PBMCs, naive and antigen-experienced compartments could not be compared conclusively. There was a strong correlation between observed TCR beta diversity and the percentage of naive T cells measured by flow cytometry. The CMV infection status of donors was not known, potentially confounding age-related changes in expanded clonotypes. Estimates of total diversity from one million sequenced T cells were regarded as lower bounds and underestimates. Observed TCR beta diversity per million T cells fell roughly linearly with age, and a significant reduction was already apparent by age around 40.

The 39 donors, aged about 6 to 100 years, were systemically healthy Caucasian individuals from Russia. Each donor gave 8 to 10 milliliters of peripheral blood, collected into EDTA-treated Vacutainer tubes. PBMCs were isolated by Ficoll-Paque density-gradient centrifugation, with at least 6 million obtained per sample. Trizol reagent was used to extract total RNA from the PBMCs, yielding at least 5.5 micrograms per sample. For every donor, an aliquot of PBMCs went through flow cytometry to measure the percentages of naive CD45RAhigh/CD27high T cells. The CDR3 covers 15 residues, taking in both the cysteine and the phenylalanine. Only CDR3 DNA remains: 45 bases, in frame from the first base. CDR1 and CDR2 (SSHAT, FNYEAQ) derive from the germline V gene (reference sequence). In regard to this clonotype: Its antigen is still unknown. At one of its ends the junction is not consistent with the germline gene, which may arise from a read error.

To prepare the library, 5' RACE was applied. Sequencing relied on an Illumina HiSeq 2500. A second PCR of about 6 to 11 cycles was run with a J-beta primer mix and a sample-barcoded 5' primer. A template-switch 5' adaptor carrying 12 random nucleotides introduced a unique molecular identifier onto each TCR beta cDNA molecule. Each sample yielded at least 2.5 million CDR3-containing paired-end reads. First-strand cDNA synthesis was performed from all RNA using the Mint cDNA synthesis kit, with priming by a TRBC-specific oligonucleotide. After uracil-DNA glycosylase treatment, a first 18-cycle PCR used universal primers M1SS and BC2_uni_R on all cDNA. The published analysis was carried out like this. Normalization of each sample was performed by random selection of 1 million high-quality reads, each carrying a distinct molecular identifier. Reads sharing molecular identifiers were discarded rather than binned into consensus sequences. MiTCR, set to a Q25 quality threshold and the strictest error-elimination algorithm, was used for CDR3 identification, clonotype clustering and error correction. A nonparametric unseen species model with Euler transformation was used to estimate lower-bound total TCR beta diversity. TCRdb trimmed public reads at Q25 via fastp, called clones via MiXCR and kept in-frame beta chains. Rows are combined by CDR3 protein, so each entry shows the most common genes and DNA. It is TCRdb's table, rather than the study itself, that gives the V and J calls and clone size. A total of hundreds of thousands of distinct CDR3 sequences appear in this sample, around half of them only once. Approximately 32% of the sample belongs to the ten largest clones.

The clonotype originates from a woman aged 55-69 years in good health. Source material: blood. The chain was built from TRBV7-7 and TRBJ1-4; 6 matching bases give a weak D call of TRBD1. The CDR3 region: CASSPKQGTNEKLFF. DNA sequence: TGTGCTAGCAGCCCAAAACAGGGAACTAATGAAAAACTGTTTTTT.